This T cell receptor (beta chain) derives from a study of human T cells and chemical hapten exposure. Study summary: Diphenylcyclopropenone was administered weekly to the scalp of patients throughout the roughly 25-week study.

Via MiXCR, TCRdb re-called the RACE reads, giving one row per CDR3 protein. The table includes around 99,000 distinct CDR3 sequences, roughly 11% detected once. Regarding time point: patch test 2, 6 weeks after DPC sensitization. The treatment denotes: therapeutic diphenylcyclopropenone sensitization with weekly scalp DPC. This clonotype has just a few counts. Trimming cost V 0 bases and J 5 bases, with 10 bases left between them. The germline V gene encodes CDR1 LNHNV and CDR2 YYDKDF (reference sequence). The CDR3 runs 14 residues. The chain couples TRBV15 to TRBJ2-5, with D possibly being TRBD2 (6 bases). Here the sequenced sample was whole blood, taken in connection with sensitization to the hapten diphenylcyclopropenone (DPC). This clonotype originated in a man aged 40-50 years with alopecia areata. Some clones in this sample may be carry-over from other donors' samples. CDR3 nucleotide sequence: TGTGCCACCAGCAGAGAGGAGGGTTGGGAGACCCAGTACTTC. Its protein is CATSREEGWETQYF. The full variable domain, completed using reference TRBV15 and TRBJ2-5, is DAMVIQNPRYQVTQFGKPVTLSCSQTLNHNVMYWYQQKSSQAPKLLFHYYDKDFNNEADTPDNFQSRRPNTSFCFLDIRSPGLGDTAMYLCATSREEGWETQYFGPGTRLLVL.